What follows are 3 T cell receptor beta chains derived from one specimen sequenced in a study of T cell changes during pregnancy in multiple sclerosis. Profiling relied on immunoSEQ multiplex PCR, and the TCRdb table lists in-frame clones only, not all of them. The sample shows 79,000 or so clones, less than 95% of them seen only once. Specimen: peripheral blood, collected in the first trimester of pregnancy. Every receptor here comes from a female donor in good health, enrolled as a control in a pregnancy study.

The CDR3 here is CARVAGNTDTQYF. The CDR3 DNA follows: TGTGCCAGAGTAGCGGGGAATACAGATACGCAGTATTTT. V usage is TRBV2 and J usage is TRBJ2-3, with 8 bases that match TRBD2. The CDR3 is 13 residues long. Trimming took 9 bases from V and 3 from J; bases not matched to a gene: 5. The germline V gene has CDR1 SNHLY and CDR2 FYNNEI.

The genes are TRBV30 and TRBJ1-5; D call uncertain. Germline V gene lookup returns CDR1 GTSNPN and CDR2 SVGIG (reference sequence). Trimming removed 0 bases from V and 4 bases from J, with 13 bases in between. This CDR3 has 15 residues. The CDR3 loop is CAWSVRGGRNQPQHF. CDR3 nucleotides: TGTGCCTGGAGTGTACGCGGAGGGCGAAATCAGCCCCAGCATTTT.

The chain joins TRBV30 to TRBJ1-4; tentative D call: TRBD1 (5 bases). Deletions cut 2 bases from V and 2 bases from J, with 15 bases between. The CDR3 is 16 amino acids. The germline gives CDR1 GTSNPN, CDR2 SVGIG (reference sequence). The CDR3 protein is CAWSKFDSYTNEKLFF. The CDR3, as DNA: TGTGCCTGGAGTAAATTCGACAGTTATACTAATGAAAAACTGTTTTTT.